Listed below are T cell receptor beta chains from one sample, sequenced in a study of blood T cell repertoires in COVID-19. The repertoire was sequenced with immunoSEQ multiplex PCR; TCRdb's copy has only in-frame clones and lacks some. Among 60,000 to 70,000 clones listed, 85% were seen once. Source material: peripheral blood. These receptors were obtained from a man at least 80 years old with acute or convalescent COVID-19. Both conserved end residues are part of each CDR3. Fields, in order: clone size, D gene, J gene, V gene, CDR3 protein, CDR3 DNA. The D gene is left open where the match is weak. Rows may omit the clone size; those that give it use once, few, many or a size class.

clone size: .
D gene: TRBD1
J gene: TRBJ2-1
V gene: TRBV29-1
CDR3 protein: CSVGRTGSYNEQFF
CDR3 DNA: TGCAGCGTTGGCAGGACAGGCTCCTACAATGAGCAGTTCTTC

clone size: .
D gene: TRBD1
J gene: TRBJ2-7
V gene: TRBV6-5
CDR3 protein: CASRAGQGRDEQYF
CDR3 DNA: TGTGCCAGCAGAGCCGGACAGGGTCGTGACGAGCAGTACTTC

clone size: .
D gene: .
J gene: TRBJ2-5
V gene: TRBV2
CDR3 protein: CASSGLTKQETQYF
CDR3 DNA: TGTGCCAGCAGTGGACTGACGAAGCAAGAGACCCAGTACTTC

clone size: .
D gene: TRBD1
J gene: TRBJ2-5
V gene: TRBV5-1
CDR3 protein: CASSLGTGQETQYF
CDR3 DNA: TGCGCCAGCAGCTTAGGGACAGGACAAGAGACCCAGTACTTC

clone size: once
D gene: .
J gene: TRBJ2-3
V gene: TRBV9
CDR3 protein: CASSYGGDTQYF
CDR3 DNA: TGTGCCAGCAGCTACGGGGGAGATACGCAGTATTTT

clone size: once
D gene: TRBD1
J gene: TRBJ2-7
V gene: TRBV6-5
CDR3 protein: CASKGASSYEQYF
CDR3 DNA: TGTGCCAGCAAGGGGGCGAGCTCCTACGAGCAGTACTTC

clone size: .
D gene: TRBD1
J gene: TRBJ1-4
V gene: TRBV14
CDR3 protein: CASSQAGGDGRANEKLFF
CDR3 DNA: TGTGCCAGCAGCCAAGCAGGGGGCGACGGAAGGGCTAATGAAAAACTGTTTTTT

clone size: .
D gene: .
J gene: TRBJ1-5
V gene: TRBV7-2
CDR3 protein: CASTLDRNQPQHF
CDR3 DNA: TGTGCCAGCACCCTAGACCGCAATCAGCCCCAGCATTTT

clone size: .
D gene: TRBD2
J gene: TRBJ2-3
V gene: TRBV6-2/TRBV6-3
CDR3 protein: CASTSSSGGADTQYF
CDR3 DNA: TGTGCCAGCACTTCCTCTAGCGGGGGCGCAGATACGCAGTATTTT

clone size: .
D gene: TRBD1
J gene: TRBJ2-1
V gene: TRBV2
CDR3 protein: CASSEAPGPGTGNSEQFF
CDR3 DNA: TGTGCCAGCAGTGAAGCGCCGGGTCCCGGGACAGGGAACAGTGAGCAGTTCTTC

clone size: .
D gene: .
J gene: TRBJ1-1
V gene: TRBV11-3
CDR3 protein: CASSLGGFRQEENTEAFF
CDR3 DNA: TGTGCCAGCAGCTTAGGGGGGTTCCGACAGGAGGAAAACACTGAAGCTTTCTTT

clone size: .
D gene: TRBD1
J gene: TRBJ2-3
V gene: TRBV10-1
CDR3 protein: CASRGQGADTQYF
CDR3 DNA: TGCGCCAGCAGGGGACAGGGGGCAGATACGCAGTATTTT

clone size: few
D gene: .
J gene: TRBJ1-5
V gene: TRBV19
CDR3 protein: CASSIGGRGSSHQPQHF
CDR3 DNA: TGTGCCAGTAGTATAGGCGGCCGAGGGTCTAGCCATCAGCCCCAGCATTTT

clone size: .
D gene: .
J gene: TRBJ1-2
V gene: TRBV6-4
CDR3 protein: CASSPGEVHYGYTF
CDR3 DNA: TGTGCCAGCAGCCCCGGAGAGGTACACTATGGCTACACCTTC

clone size: .
D gene: TRBD1
J gene: TRBJ1-2
V gene: TRBV9
CDR3 protein: CASNGQGVYGYTF
CDR3 DNA: TGTGCCAGCAACGGACAGGGTGTCTATGGCTACACCTTC

clone size: .
D gene: TRBD1
J gene: TRBJ2-1
V gene: TRBV24-1
CDR3 protein: CATSDRQGHRQFF
CDR3 DNA: TGTGCCACCAGTGATCGACAGGGGCATAGGCAGTTCTTC

clone size: .
D gene: TRBD2
J gene: TRBJ2-7
V gene: TRBV11-3
CDR3 protein: CASSGPGLAGYEQYF
CDR3 DNA: TGTGCCAGCAGCGGCCCGGGACTAGCGGGGTACGAGCAGTACTTC